This TCR beta chain was obtained from a study of T cells after yellow fever vaccination. Study-wide results and caveats: Most clones from primary vaccination resurfaced after the booster (about 96% CD4, more than 75% CD8).

Details on this clonotype: Its antigen is not identified.

From the 5' RACE reads, TCRdb called clonotypes with MiXCR, one entry per CDR3 protein. In the table there are 500,000 to 650,000 distinct CDR3 sequences, 10% to 15% of which are singletons. Trimming removed 6 bases at V and 2 bases at J, with 11 bases between. The CDR3 is made up of 12 amino acids. Germline lookup yields CDR1 SQVTM and CDR2 ANQGSEA. The sequenced sample was PBMCs, obtained on the day of the yellow fever booster vaccination. The sequence derives from a man aged 25-40 years who received the YFV17D yellow fever vaccine. This chain connects TRBV29-1 to TRBJ2-7; possible D gene TRBD1, 6 bases. DNA of the CDR3: TGCAGCGTGACGGGGACAACCTACGAGCAGTACTTC. Encoded protein: CSVTGTTYEQYF.